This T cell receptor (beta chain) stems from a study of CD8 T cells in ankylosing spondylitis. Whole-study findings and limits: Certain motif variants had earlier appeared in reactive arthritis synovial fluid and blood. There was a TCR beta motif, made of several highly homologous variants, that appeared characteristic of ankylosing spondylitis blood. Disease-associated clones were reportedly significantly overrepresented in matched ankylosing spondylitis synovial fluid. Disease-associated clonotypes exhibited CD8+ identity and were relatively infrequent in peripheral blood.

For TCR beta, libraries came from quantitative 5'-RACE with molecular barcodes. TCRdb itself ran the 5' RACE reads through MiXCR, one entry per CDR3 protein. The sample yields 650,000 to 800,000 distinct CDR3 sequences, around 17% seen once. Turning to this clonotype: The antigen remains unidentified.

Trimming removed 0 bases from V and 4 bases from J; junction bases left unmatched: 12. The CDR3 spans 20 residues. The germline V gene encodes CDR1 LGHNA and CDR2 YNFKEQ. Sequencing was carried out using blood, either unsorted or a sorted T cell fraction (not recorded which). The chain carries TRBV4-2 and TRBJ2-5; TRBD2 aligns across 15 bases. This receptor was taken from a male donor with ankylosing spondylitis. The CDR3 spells CASSQDTFGLAGGSRETQYF. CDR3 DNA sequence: TGTGCCAGCAGCCAAGATACGTTTGGACTAGCGGGAGGGAGTCGAGAGACCCAGTACTTC.